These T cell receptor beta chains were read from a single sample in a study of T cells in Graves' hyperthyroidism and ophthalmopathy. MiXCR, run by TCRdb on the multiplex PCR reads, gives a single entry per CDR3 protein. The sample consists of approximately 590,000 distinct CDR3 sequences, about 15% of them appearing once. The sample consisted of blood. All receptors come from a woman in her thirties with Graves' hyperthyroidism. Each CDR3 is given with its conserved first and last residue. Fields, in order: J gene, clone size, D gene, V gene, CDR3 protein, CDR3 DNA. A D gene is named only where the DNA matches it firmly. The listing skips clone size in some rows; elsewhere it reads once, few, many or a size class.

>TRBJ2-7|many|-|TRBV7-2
CASSLAVSGSYEQYF
TGTGCCAGCAGCTTAGCGGTTTCGGGTTCCTACGAGCAGTACTTC
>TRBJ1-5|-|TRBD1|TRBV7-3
CASSLTGTGRQHF
TGTGCCAGCAGCTTAACCGGGACAGGGCGTCAGCATTTT
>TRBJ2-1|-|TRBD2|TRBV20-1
CSATSGIHEQFF
TGCAGTGCTACTAGCGGGATACATGAGCAGTTCTTC
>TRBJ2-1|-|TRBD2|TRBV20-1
CSHEGLAGVNEQFF
TGCAGCCACGAGGGACTAGCGGGAGTCAATGAGCAGTTCTTC
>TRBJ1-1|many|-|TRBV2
CASRAGANRNTEAFF
TGTGCCAGCAGGGCAGGGGCGAATCGTAACACTGAAGCTTTCTTT
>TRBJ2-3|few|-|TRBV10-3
CAIAAGNTDTQYF
TGTGCCATCGCCGCGGGAAACACAGATACGCAGTATTTT
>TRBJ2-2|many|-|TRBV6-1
CASSVRHTNTGELFF
TGTGCCAGCAGTGTGAGGCACACGAACACCGGGGAGCTGTTTTTT
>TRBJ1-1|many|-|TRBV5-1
CASSLEGHRNTEAFF
TGCGCCAGCAGCTTGGAGGGACACAGGAACACTGAAGCTTTCTTT